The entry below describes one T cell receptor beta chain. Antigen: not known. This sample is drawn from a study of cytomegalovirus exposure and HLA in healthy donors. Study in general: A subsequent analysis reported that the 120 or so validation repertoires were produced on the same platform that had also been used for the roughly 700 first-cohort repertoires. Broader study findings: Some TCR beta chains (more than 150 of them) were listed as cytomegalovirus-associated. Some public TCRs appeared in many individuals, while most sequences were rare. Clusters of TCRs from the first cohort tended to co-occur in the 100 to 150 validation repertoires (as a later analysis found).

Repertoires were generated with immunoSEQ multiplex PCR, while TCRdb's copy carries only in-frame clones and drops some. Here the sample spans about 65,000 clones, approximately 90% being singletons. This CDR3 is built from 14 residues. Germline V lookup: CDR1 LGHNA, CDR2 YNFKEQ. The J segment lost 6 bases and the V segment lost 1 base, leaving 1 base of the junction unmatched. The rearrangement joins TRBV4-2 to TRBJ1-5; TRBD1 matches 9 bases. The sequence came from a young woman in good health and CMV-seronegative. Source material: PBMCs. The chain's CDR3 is CASSQGTGVQPQHF. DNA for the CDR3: TGTGCCAGCAGCCAAGGGACAGGGGTTCAGCCCCAGCATTTT.